A selection of T cell receptor beta chains follows, all from one sample in a study of T-cell memory formation after mild COVID-19. TCRdb itself ran the 5' RACE reads through MiXCR, one entry per CDR3 protein. This table holds some 200,000 distinct CDR3 sequences, over 9% found once. Sequenced material: PBMCs or a T cell subset sorted from them (not recorded which). The receptor source for this set is a young man who had mild COVID-19 (a few samples of this study predate the infection). Cell type and time point are not known. Each CDR3 is given with its conserved first and last residue. The order of the fields is clone size, V gene, J gene, CDR3 length, D gene, CDR3 protein, CDR3 DNA. A D gene is named only where the DNA matches it firmly. Clone size is shown for a subset of rows, as once, few, many or a class of expanded clone.

>.|TRBV28|TRBJ1-1|15|.
CASSFLERMNTEAFF
TGTGCCAGCAGTTTCCTGGAAAGGATGAACACTGAAGCTTTCTTT
>many|TRBV27|TRBJ2-1|15|.
CASSLLAPKWGEQFF
TGTGCCAGCAGTTTATTGGCGCCCAAATGGGGTGAGCAGTTCTTC
>few|TRBV20-1|TRBJ1-1|14|.
CSARSPGAGTEAFF
TGCAGTGCTAGATCCCCGGGAGCGGGCACTGAAGCTTTCTTT
>few|TRBV5-6|TRBJ2-3|12|.
CASSFPQDTQYF
TGTGCCAGCAGCTTCCCACAAGATACGCAGTATTTT
>few|TRBV4-1|TRBJ2-5|15|.
CASSQDLRARETQYF
TGCGCCAGCAGCCAAGATCTCAGGGCTAGGGAGACCCAGTACTTC
>few|TRBV6-2/TRBV6-3|TRBJ2-1|17|.
CASTYVGGQRRALEQFF
TGTGCCAGCACCTACGTGGGAGGCCAGAGGCGGGCGTTGGAGCAGTTCTTC
>.|TRBV20-1|TRBJ2-3|15|TRBD2
CSASLGGAGADTQYF
TGCAGTGCTAGTCTCGGGGGGGCGGGGGCAGATACGCAGTATTTT
>.|TRBV5-1|TRBJ1-2|13|.
CASSPAGSRGYTF
TGCGCCAGCAGCCCCGCGGGGTCGAGAGGCTACACCTTC
>many|TRBV5-1|TRBJ2-2|14|.
CASSYQQGSGELFF
TGCGCCAGCAGCTACCAACAGGGCTCCGGGGAGCTGTTTTTT
>few|TRBV12-3/TRBV12-4|TRBJ2-1|13|.
CASSSRDGNEQFF
TGTGCCAGCAGTTCCCGGGACGGCAATGAGCAGTTCTTC
>many|TRBV29-1|TRBJ2-7|13|TRBD1
CSAGQGNFDEQYF
TGCAGCGCGGGACAGGGTAATTTCGACGAGCAGTACTTC
>few|TRBV7-2|TRBJ1-2|15|TRBD1
CASSLSGTAYYGYTF
TGTGCCAGCAGCTTGAGCGGGACAGCTTACTATGGCTACACCTTC
>few|TRBV7-9|TRBJ2-1|15|.
CASSLDLGTYNEQFF
TGTGCCAGCAGCTTAGACCTGGGAACGTACAATGAGCAGTTCTTC
>.|TRBV6-2/TRBV6-3|TRBJ2-7|21|TRBD1
CASSYVFWDRASRSSPYEQYF
TGTGCCAGCAGTTACGTCTTTTGGGACAGGGCATCCAGGTCCAGTCCCTACGAGCAGTACTTC
>.|TRBV5-6|TRBJ2-3|15|.
CASSSAGAGKDTQYF
TGTGCCAGCAGCTCGGCGGGCGCGGGGAAAGATACGCAGTATTTT
>few|TRBV7-8|TRBJ2-1|14|TRBD2
CASDSGGGFNEQFF
TGTGCCAGTGACAGCGGGGGGGGATTTAATGAGCAGTTCTTC
>few|TRBV7-2|TRBJ2-5|16|.
CASSLGGVPSEETQYF
TGTGCCAGCAGCTTAGGCGGGGTACCCTCGGAAGAGACCCAGTACTTC
>.|TRBV5-6|TRBJ1-2|14|.
CASSSGPNPYGYTF
TGTGCCAGCAGCTCGGGCCCTAACCCCTATGGCTACACCTTC
>many|TRBV7-2|TRBJ2-5|10|.
CASGQETQYF
TGTGCCAGCGGACAAGAGACCCAGTACTTC
>few|TRBV20-1|TRBJ1-5|17|TRBD1
CSAREQGQGAGNQPQHF
TGCAGTGCTAGAGAGCAGGGGCAGGGGGCGGGAAATCAGCCCCAGCATTTT
>.|TRBV6-5|TRBJ2-1|14|.
CASSYQRSYNEQFF
TGTGCCAGCAGTTATCAGCGCTCCTACAATGAGCAGTTCTTC
>few|TRBV6-5|TRBJ2-3|15|TRBD1
CASSSTGARTDTQYF
TGTGCCAGCAGTTCTACAGGGGCACGTACAGATACGCAGTATTTT
>few|TRBV20-1|TRBJ2-4|11|.
CSRGAKNIQYF
TGCAGTAGGGGGGCCAAAAACATTCAGTACTTC
>.|TRBV10-3|TRBJ2-5|14|.
CAISPLGAGETQYF
TGTGCCATCTCCCCCCTGGGGGCAGGGGAGACCCAGTACTTC
>.|TRBV3-1|TRBJ2-4|15|TRBD1
CASSGQGAMYDIQYF
TGTGCCAGCAGCGGACAGGGAGCCATGTATGACATTCAGTACTTC
>few|TRBV6-5|TRBJ2-5|15|.
CASSYDRFRQETQYF
TGTGCCAGCAGTTACGATCGCTTTCGCCAAGAGACCCAGTACTTC
>.|TRBV6-5|TRBJ1-5|13|.
CASSYSPGQPQHF
TGTGCCAGCAGTTACTCGCCCGGTCAGCCCCAGCATTTT
>.|TRBV10-3|TRBJ2-1|11|.
CAIKQYNEQFF
TGTGCCATCAAACAGTACAATGAGCAGTTCTTC
>many|TRBV4-2|TRBJ2-1|16|TRBD1
CASSPRSGGNGYEQFF
TGTGCCAGCAGCCCCCGGTCAGGGGGCAATGGGTATGAGCAGTTCTTC